The clone carrying this TCR beta chain is identified as medium-sized from frequency. Its antigen is unidentified. This sample was included in a study of CD8 T cells in cerebrospinal fluid in Alzheimer's disease. Study conclusions and caveats: Patients with mild cognitive impairment or Alzheimer's disease had a larger top CSF clone percentage than controls. Finding EBV-specific TCRs in cerebrospinal fluid does not show EBV causes Alzheimer's disease.

CDR1 DFQATT and CDR2 SNEGSKA come from the germline V gene (reference sequence). CDR3 length equals 14 residues. Biomarkers including neurofilament, amyloid-beta and tau confirmed neurodegeneration in the patients. TCRdb reanalyzed the 10x single-cell sequencing reads, giving one entry per CDR3 protein sequence and no DNA. The sample has 800 or so distinct CDR3 sequences; the top ten hold nearly 9.5%. The receptor's source is a human donor with Parkinson's disease. Sequenced: cerebrospinal fluid. V usage is TRBV20-1 and J usage is TRBJ2-5; the D gene TCRdb calls, TRBD2, cannot be checked with no DNA. The CDR3 spells CSAIQAAGDETQYF.